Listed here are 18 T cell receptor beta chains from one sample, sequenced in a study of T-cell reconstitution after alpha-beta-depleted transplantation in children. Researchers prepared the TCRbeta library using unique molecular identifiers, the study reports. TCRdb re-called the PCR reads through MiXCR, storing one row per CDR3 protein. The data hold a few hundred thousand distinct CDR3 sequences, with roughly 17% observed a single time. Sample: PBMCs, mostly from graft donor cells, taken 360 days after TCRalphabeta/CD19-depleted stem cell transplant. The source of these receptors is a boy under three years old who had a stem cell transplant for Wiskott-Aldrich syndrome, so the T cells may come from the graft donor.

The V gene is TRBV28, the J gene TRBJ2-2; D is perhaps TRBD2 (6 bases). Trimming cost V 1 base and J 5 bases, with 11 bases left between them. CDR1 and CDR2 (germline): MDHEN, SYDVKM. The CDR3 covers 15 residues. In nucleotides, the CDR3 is TGTGCCAGCAGTTTATTACTCGCGGGGACCGGGGAGCTGTTTTTT. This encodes CASSLLLAGTGELFF.

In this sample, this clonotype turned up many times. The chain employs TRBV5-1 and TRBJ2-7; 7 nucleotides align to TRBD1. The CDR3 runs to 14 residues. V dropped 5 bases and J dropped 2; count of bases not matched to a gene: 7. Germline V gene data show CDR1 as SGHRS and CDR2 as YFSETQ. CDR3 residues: CASSIRDRTYEQYF. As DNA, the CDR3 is TGCGCCAGCAGTATCCGGGACAGAACCTACGAGCAGTACTTC.

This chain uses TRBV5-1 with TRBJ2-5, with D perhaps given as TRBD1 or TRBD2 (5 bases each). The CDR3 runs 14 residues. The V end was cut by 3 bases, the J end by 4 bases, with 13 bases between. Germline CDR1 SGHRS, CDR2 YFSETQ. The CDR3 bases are TGCGCCAGCAGCTCCGGACACCGGGGAGAGACCCAGTACTTC. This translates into CASSSGHRGETQYF.

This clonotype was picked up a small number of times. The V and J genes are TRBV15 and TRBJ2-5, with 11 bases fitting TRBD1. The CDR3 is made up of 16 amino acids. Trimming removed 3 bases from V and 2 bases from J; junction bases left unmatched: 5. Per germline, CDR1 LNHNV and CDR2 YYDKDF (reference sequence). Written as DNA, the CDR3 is TGTGCCACCAGCAGGAACCGGGACAGGGGGCAAGAGACCCAGTACTTC. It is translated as CATSRNRDRGQETQYF.

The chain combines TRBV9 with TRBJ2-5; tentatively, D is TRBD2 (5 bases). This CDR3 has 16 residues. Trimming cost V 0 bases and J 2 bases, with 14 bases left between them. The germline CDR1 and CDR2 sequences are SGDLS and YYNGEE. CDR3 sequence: CASSVEVSARQETQYF. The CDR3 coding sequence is TGTGCCAGCAGCGTAGAGGTTAGCGCCAGACAAGAGACCCAGTACTTC.

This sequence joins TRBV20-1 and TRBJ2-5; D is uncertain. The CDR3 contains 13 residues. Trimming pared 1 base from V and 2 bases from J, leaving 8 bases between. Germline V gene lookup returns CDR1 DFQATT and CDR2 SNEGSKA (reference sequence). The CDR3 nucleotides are TGCAGTGCTAGAGTTCTAGGACAAGAGACCCAGTACTTC. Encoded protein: CSARVLGQETQYF.

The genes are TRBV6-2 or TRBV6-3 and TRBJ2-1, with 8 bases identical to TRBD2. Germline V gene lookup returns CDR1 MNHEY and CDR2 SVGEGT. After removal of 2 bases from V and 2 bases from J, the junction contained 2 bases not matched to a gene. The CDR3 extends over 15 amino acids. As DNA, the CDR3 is TGTGCCAGCAGTTACGAGCGGGAGACCTACAATGAGCAGTTCTTC. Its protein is CASSYERETYNEQFF.

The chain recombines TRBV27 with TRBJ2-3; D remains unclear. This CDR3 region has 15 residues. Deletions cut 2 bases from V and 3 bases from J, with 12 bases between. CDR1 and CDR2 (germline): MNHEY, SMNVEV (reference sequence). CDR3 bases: TGTGCCAGCAGTTTAGCGGACGGACGGACAGATACGCAGTATTTT. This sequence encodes CASSLADGRTDTQYF.

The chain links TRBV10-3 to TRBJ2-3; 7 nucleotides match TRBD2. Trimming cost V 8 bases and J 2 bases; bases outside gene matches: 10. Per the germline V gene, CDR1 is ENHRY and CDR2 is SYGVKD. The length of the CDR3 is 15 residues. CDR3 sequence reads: CAIGTLAVPTDTQYF. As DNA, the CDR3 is TGTGCCATCGGGACGCTAGCGGTCCCCACAGATACGCAGTATTTT.

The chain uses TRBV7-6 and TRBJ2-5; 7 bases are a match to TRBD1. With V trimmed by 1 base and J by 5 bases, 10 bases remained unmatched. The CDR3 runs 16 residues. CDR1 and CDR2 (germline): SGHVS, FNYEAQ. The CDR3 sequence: CASSLDGTVSGETQYF. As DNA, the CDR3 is TGTGCCAGCAGCTTAGACGGGACAGTGTCGGGGGAGACCCAGTACTTC.

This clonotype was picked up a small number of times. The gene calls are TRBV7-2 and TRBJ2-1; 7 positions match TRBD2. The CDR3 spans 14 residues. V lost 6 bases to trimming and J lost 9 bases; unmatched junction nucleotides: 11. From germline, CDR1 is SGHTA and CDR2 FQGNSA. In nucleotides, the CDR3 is TGTGCCAGCAGACTTACCTTAGGGAGGGGTGAGCAGTTCTTC. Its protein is CASRLTLGRGEQFF.

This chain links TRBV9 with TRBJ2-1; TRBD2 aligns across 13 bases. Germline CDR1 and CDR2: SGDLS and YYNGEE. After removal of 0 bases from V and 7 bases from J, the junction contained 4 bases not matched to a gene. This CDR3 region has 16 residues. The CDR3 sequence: CASSVELAGGPNEQFF. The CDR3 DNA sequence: TGTGCCAGCAGCGTAGAACTAGCGGGAGGGCCAAATGAGCAGTTCTTC. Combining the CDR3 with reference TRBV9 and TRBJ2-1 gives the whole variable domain DSGVTQTPKHLITATGQRVTLRCSPRSGDLSVYWYQQSLDQGLQFLIQYYNGEERAKGNILERFSAQQFPDLHSELNLSSLELGDSALYFCASSVELAGGPNEQFFGPGTRLTVL.

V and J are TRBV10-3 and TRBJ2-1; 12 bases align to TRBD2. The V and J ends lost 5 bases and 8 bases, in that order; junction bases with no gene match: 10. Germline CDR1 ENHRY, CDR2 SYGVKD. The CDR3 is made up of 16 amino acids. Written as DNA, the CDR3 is TGTGCCATCAGTTGGACTAGCGGGGCAGGAAGGGATGAGCAGTTCTTC. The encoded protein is CAISWTSGAGRDEQFF.

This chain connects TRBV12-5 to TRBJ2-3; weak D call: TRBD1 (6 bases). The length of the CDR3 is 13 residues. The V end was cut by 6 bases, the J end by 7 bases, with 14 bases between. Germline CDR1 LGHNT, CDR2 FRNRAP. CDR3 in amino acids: CASGPSRDNTQYF. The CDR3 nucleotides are TGTGCTAGTGGGCCGTCCCGGGACAATACGCAGTATTTT.

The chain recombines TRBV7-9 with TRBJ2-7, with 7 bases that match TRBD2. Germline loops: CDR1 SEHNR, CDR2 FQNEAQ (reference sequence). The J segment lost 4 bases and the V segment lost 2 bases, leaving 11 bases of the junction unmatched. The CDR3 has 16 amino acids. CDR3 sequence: CASSLYGGSHLYEQYF. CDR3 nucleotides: TGTGCCAGCAGCTTATATGGCGGGAGTCACCTATACGAGCAGTACTTC.

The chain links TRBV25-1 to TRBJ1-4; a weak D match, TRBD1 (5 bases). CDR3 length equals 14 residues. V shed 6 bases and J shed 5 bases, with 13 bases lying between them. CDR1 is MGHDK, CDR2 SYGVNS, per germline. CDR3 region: CASSRTLGNEKLFF. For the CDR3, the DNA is TGTGCCAGCAGCCGGACATTGGGCAATGAAAAACTGTTTTTT.

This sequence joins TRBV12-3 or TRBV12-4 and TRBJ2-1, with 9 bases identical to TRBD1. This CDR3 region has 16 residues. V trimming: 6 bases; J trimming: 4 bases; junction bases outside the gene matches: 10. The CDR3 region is CASSRIQGAGYNEQFF. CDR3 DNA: TGTGCCAGCAGCCGGATACAGGGGGCAGGTTACAATGAGCAGTTCTTC.

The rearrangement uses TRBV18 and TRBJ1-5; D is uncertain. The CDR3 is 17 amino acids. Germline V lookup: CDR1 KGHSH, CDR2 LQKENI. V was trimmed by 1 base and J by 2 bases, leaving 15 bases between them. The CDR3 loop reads CASSPQRLREGNQPQHF. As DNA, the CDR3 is TGTGCCAGCTCACCACAGCGACTGCGGGAGGGCAATCAGCCCCAGCATTTT. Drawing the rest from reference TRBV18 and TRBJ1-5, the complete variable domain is NAGVMQNPRHLVRRRGQEARLRCSPMKGHSHVYWYRQLPEEGLKFMVYLQKENIIDESGMPKERFSAEFPKEGPSILRIQQVVRGDSAAYFCASSPQRLREGNQPQHFGDGTRLSIL.